This note documents a single T cell receptor beta chain sequence. The antigen remains unidentified. At the DNA level, this CDR3 is encoded by other sequences in the same sample as well. This specimen comes from a study of graft-versus-host responses after intestinal transplantation. Overall study: Recipients obtained multivisceral, liver-intestinal, or isolated intestinal transplants.

Some clones are missing from TCRdb's copy, which holds only in-frame ones; the method was immunoSEQ multiplex PCR. This sample has about 100,000 clones, with roughly 84% found just once. CDR3 length: 14 amino acids. Trimming shortened V by 6 bases and J by 8 bases, and 17 bases separated the two germline ends. The germline CDR1 and CDR2 sequences are KGHSH and LQKENI. The chain links TRBV18 to TRBJ1-3; no clear D. The sample here was unstimulated CD4+ T cells sorted from spleen or lymph node cells, taken before intestinal transplant. This receptor was identified in a human donor who received an intestinal transplant. CDR3 DNA sequence: TGTGCCAGCTCGCCTCATGTCCCACCGGACACCATATATTTT. Protein product: CASSPHVPPDTIYF.